Listed here is a single T cell receptor (beta chain). Its antigen is not identified. Germline CDR1 MNHEY, CDR2 SMNVEV (reference sequence). Unmatched junction bases numbered 7, after V lost 8 bases and J lost 1 base. This CDR3 comprises 14 residues. This sample stems from a study of cytomegalovirus exposure and HLA in healthy donors. For the study at large: The same platform used for the approximately 700 first-cohort repertoires was also used for the roughly 130 validation repertoires, as a later analysis reported. Findings of the study overall: Among the CMV-associated chains, three were confirmed in vitro as specific for CMV antigens. Reported results showed that the classifier diagnosed cytomegalovirus status with high specificity and sensitivity.

The data were produced by immunoSEQ multiplex PCR, yet TCRdb's version contains in-frame clones alone and is incomplete. Of around 400,000 clones listed, 86% are singletons. Sample: PBMCs. The TCR was taken from a young woman in good health and CMV-seronegative. This chain links TRBV27 with TRBJ2-7; TRBD2 aligns across 8 bases. The chain's CDR3 is CASREIAGSYEQYF. CDR3 sequence (DNA): TGTGCCAGCCGAGAAATAGCGGGGTCCTACGAGCAGTACTTC.